One TCR beta chain is described in this entry. Its antigen is not identified. Clones were read by immunoSEQ multiplex PCR, and TCRdb kept only the in-frame ones, dropping some. The sample includes 2 million to 2.5 million clones, roughly 92% of them seen just once. The entry originates in a study of shared clonotypes between healthy human individuals. Study background: The plates for each donor numbered three CD4 naive, three CD4 memory, two CD8 naive and one CD8 memory.

The study's findings and limits: A handful of donors shared 4.5% to 6.5% of their naive CD4 clonotypes. Exclusively blood specimens were collected; tissue repertoires likely differ.

CDR1 and CDR2 (germline): MNHEY, SMNVEV (reference sequence). The J segment lost 7 bases and the V segment lost 7 bases, leaving 6 bases of the junction unmatched. The CDR3 totals 12 residues. The TCR sequence derives from a man aged 18 to 35 in good health. Some clones in this sample may be carry-over from other donors' samples. The chain employs TRBV27 and TRBJ1-2; TRBD1 matches at 7 bases. Sequencing input: naive CD4+ T cells from PBMCs. As to subset: CD45RA+ positively selected. CDR3: CASTTTGFGYTF. In nucleotides, the CDR3 is TGTGCCAGCACTACGACAGGGTTTGGCTACACCTTC.